Following are 19 T cell receptor beta chains from one sample sequenced in a study of T-cell memory formation after mild COVID-19 (dated by TCRdb to about 2021). The library was obtained by 5' RACE. The run used an Illumina NovaSeq 6000. Clones were called with MiXCR by TCRdb after fastp trimmed the public reads at Q25, and only in-frame beta chains were retained. Under each unique CDR3 protein, matching rows form one entry showing the most common genes and DNA. The sample table records roughly 620,000 distinct CDR3 sequences; roughly 18% of these occur just once. Approximately 12% of the sample belongs to the ten largest clones. Sequences were obtained from PBMCs or a T cell subset sorted from them (not recorded which). The origin of the receptors is an adult woman who had mild COVID-19 (a few samples of this study predate the infection). The sample titles of this study are shuffled in the database, so cell type and time point are left out; the donor was told from shared clones.

This chain joins TRBV6-5 and TRBJ2-7; D possibly uses TRBD1 or TRBD2 (6 bases each). The V gene lost 6 bases and the J gene lost 1 base, with 13 bases spanning the gap. Germline CDR1 is MNHEY and CDR2 is SVGAGI. There are 14 residues in the CDR3. DNA of the CDR3: TGTGCCAGCAGACGCACAGGGACTTCCTACGAGCAGTACTTC. Translating it yields CASRRTGTSYEQYF.

This chain connects TRBV6-1 to TRBJ2-1, with TRBD2 matching over 10 bases. Looked up from germline, CDR1 is MNHNS and CDR2 is SASEGT. This CDR3 has 16 residues. The V gene end was trimmed by 2 bases and the J gene end by 7 bases; junction bases not matched to a gene: 8. This chain's CDR3 is CASSERGASGRNEQFF. In DNA, the CDR3 is TGTGCCAGCAGTGAAAGAGGTGCTAGCGGGAGAAATGAGCAGTTCTTC.

In this sample, this clonotype turned up a few times. The V call is TRBV9, the J call TRBJ1-5, with D possibly matching TRBD1 (6 bases). The CDR3 extends over 15 amino acids. CDR1 and CDR2 from the germline V gene are SGDLS and YYNGEE. Trimming removed 2 bases from V and 3 bases from J, with 12 bases in between. CDR3 sequence (DNA): TGTGCCAGCAGCGTCGACGGACAGCACAATCAGCCCCAGCATTTT. As protein: CASSVDGQHNQPQHF.

V is TRBV5-1 and J is TRBJ2-2; D gene uncertain. Germline loops: CDR1 SGHRS, CDR2 YFSETQ. CDR3 length: 16 amino acids. V dropped 1 base and J dropped 0 bases, with 10 bases sitting between them. For the CDR3, the DNA is TGCGCCAGCAGCTTGTTTGGCGGTGCGAACACCGGGGAGCTGTTTTTT. Encoded protein: CASSLFGGANTGELFF.

The chain couples TRBV7-2 to TRBJ2-1, with 7 bases aligning to TRBD2. V shed 5 bases, J shed 15 bases, and the junction held 10 bases outside the gene matches. The CDR3 contains 12 residues. Germline V gene lookup returns CDR1 SGHTA and CDR2 FQGNSA. The CDR3 sequence: CASSPGLVALFF. For the CDR3, the DNA is TGTGCCAGCAGCCCCGGACTAGTAGCTCTGTTCTTC.

This clonotype was counted a few times. This sequence joins TRBV20-1 and TRBJ1-4, with D maybe TRBD1 (5 bases). This CDR3 is 17 amino acids long. V was shortened by 1 base and J by 0 bases, with 15 bases between the two germline ends. Germline CDR1 reads DFQATT; CDR2 reads SNEGSKA (reference sequence). The CDR3 loop reads CSARGTFDIATNEKLFF. The CDR3 region has the DNA TGCAGTGCTAGAGGGACATTTGACATCGCAACTAATGAAAAACTGTTTTTT.

This clonotype occurred a few times. The chain uses TRBV20-1 and TRBJ2-7; D perhaps matches TRBD2 (5 bases). The germline V gene has CDR1 DFQATT and CDR2 SNEGSKA (reference sequence). Trimming removed 3 bases from V and 2 bases from J, with 20 bases in between. The CDR3 has 16 amino acids. The CDR3 DNA sequence: TGCAGTGCTAGGCCGCCGGAGGTAGATGAAGCCTACGAGCAGTACTTC. Protein sequence: CSARPPEVDEAYEQYF.

The chain couples TRBV4-2 to TRBJ2-1; TRBD2 agrees at 7 bases. Per germline, CDR1 LGHNA and CDR2 YNFKEQ. There are 16 residues in the CDR3. The V and J ends lost 0 bases and 7 bases, in that order; junction bases with no gene match: 9. DNA of the CDR3: TGTGCCAGCAGCCAAGAGTATAGCGGGTCTGGGAATGAGCAGTTCTTC. Translation gives CASSQEYSGSGNEQFF.

This chain connects TRBV6-1 to TRBJ2-7, with D maybe TRBD2 (5 bases). CDR3 size: 11 residues. Germline CDR1 reads MNHNS; CDR2 reads SASEGT. The V gene lost 9 bases and the J gene lost 2 bases, with 8 bases spanning the gap. The CDR3 DNA sequence: TGTGCCAGTAAGGGAGCCTACGAGCAGTACTTC. Its translation is CASKGAYEQYF.

This clonotype has at least ten counts. Here the CDR3 DNA reads TGCGCCAGCAGCTGGACAGGGGGCAGCACCGGGGAGCTGTTTTTT. As protein: CASSWTGGSTGELFF. This chain links TRBV5-1 with TRBJ2-2; TRBD1 agrees at 11 bases. Germline V lookup: CDR1 SGHRS, CDR2 YFSETQ. J gave up 4 bases and V 3 bases, and 2 bases lay outside the gene matches. The CDR3 loop spans 15 amino acids.

This clonotype showed up just a few times. The chain recombines TRBV20-1 with TRBJ2-7; weak D call: TRBD1 (5 bases). CDR1 is DFQATT and CDR2 is SNEGSKA in the germline V gene (reference sequence). Trimming pared 3 bases from V and 4 bases from J, leaving 13 bases between. There are 13 residues in the CDR3. The chain's CDR3 is CSARAMGLYEQYF. In nucleotides, the CDR3 is TGCAGTGCTAGGGCGATGGGGCTATACGAGCAGTACTTC.

This chain uses TRBV21-1 with TRBJ2-2; TRBD2 is taken as the D call from the table, unchecked against the DNA. TRBV21-1 is given as a pseudogene. The CDR3 extends over 16 amino acids. CDR3 bases: TGTGCCAGCAATCCTCTTGGGACTACGAACACCGGGGAGCTGTTTTTT. Translating it yields CASNPLGTTNTGELFF.

Concerning this clonotype itself: Lacking the conserved final phenylalanine or tryptophan, this CDR3 likely reflects a read error. The rearrangement uses TRBV5-5 and TRBJ2-3, with TRBD2 identical over 13 bases. The CDR3 totals 16 residues. Germline values: CDR1 SGHKS, CDR2 YYEKEE (reference sequence). Trimming took 4 bases from V and 2 from J; bases not matched to a gene: 4. The CDR3 protein is CASSPGLAGPTDTQYL. CDR3 nucleotide sequence: TGTGCCAGCAGCCCGGGACTAGCGGGGCCCACAGATACGCAGTATCTT.

In this sample, this clonotype turned up a few times. The genes are TRBV9 and TRBJ2-7; D is perhaps TRBD1 or TRBD2 (5 bases each). V was pared by 3 bases and J by 2 bases, with 18 bases between. The CDR3 extends over 16 amino acids. Germline CDR1 SGDLS, CDR2 YYNGEE. CDR3 sequence: CASSAGLAGTTYEQYF. CDR3 nucleotides: TGTGCCAGCAGCGCGGGGTTAGCCGGGACCACCTACGAGCAGTACTTC. The entire variable domain, with the rest obtained from reference TRBV9 and TRBJ2-7, is as follows: DSGVTQTPKHLITATGQRVTLRCSPRSGDLSVYWYQQSLDQGLQFLIQYYNGEERAKGNILERFSAQQFPDLHSELNLSSLELGDSALYFCASSAGLAGTTYEQYFGPGTRLTVT.

V is TRBV7-2 and J is TRBJ1-5; D remains unclear. Trimming removed 2 bases from V and 4 bases from J, with 9 bases in between. Germline V gives CDR1 SGHTA, CDR2 FQGNSA. The CDR3 covers 14 residues. The CDR3, as DNA: TGTGCCAGCAGCTTAAATGGCGCGAATCAGCCCCAGCATTTT. Translation: CASSLNGANQPQHF.

The V and J genes are TRBV12-3 or TRBV12-4 and TRBJ1-1; no clear D gene. Trimming removed 3 bases from V and 0 bases from J, with 11 bases in between. The CDR3 covers 15 residues. CDR3 sequence (DNA): TGTGCCAGCAGTTTGCGCGAGGGAGTGAACACTGAAGCTTTCTTT. Protein sequence: CASSLREGVNTEAFF.

This clonotype was counted between two and nine times. V is TRBV4-3 and J is TRBJ1-4; perhaps TRBD1 as D (5 bases). This CDR3 spans 15 amino acids. The V end was cut by 3 bases, the J end by 5 bases, with 13 bases between. Germline lookup yields CDR1 LGHNA and CDR2 YSLEER. CDR3 residues: CASSQDKLSNEKLFF. Written as DNA, the CDR3 is TGCGCCAGCAGCCAGGACAAACTAAGCAATGAAAAACTGTTTTTT.

The rearrangement links TRBV7-3 to TRBJ2-4; D possibly corresponds to TRBD1 (6 bases). CDR1 and CDR2 (germline): SGHTA, FQGTGA. The CDR3 covers 14 residues. Trimming took off 4 bases at V and 5 bases at J, with 12 bases between the two ends. CDR3 sequence (DNA): TGTGCCAGCAGCTCGTCCGGGACACAAAACATTCAGTACTTC. This sequence encodes CASSSSGTQNIQYF.

A few counts support this clonotype. This rearrangement joins TRBV3-1 to TRBJ1-1; 9 nucleotides align to TRBD1. The CDR3 has 15 amino acids. V trimming: 3 bases; J trimming: 5 bases; junction bases outside the gene matches: 7. CDR1 LGHDT and CDR2 YNNKEL come from the germline V gene (reference sequence). CDR3 nucleotide sequence: TGTGCCAGCAGCCACCTGACAGGGGGGAGAACTGAAGCTTTCTTT. This sequence encodes CASSHLTGGRTEAFF.